This TCR beta chain was sequenced in a study of vaccination effects on CD4 cells after COVID-19. Across the whole study: Each participant was given two doses of one vaccine (BNT162b2 or mRNA-1273).

The method was immunoSEQ multiplex PCR; TCRdb's version includes in-frame clones alone and lacks a portion of them. The sample yields under 75,000 clones, 75% to 85% seen once. Comments on this clone: What it binds is unknown.

Study-wide points: Missing from the study were early post-infection timepoints, and its convalescent patients were few.

After expansion with viral peptide pools in the ViraFEST assay, antigen-specific CD4+ T cells were sequenced. Following 10 days of culture, CD4+ T cells were isolated. Recipients of the vaccine had no prior SARS-CoV-2 infection and negative nucleocapsid antibodies. IL-2 medium took the place of half the medium on both days 3 and 7. CDR3 length: 14 amino acids. Germline CDR1 reads MNHEY; CDR2 reads SVGAGI. The V gene lost 6 bases and the J gene lost 0 bases, with 8 bases spanning the gap. V is TRBV6-5 and J is TRBJ2-2; D not resolved. The TCR was taken from a human donor who received a COVID-19 vaccine. The sequenced sample was CD4+ T cells from PBMCs cultured with SARS-CoV-2 spike peptides, obtained before COVID-19 vaccination. The CDR3 region is CASRGTPNTGELFF. Written as DNA, the CDR3 is TGTGCCAGCAGGGGAACACCGAACACCGGGGAGCTGTTTTTT.